This TCR beta chain was found in a study of cytotoxic CD8 clonotypes in ibrutinib-treated CLL. Study-wide background: Sequenced samples delivered averages of around 250,000 productive templates and 80,000 to 100,000 productive rearrangements. General study results and limits: Sampling of sustained-remission and progressing patients occurred at differing times.

As for this clone: Its antigen remains unidentified.

About 2.1 micrograms of genomic DNA (from cryopreserved PBMCs) were used for TCR beta libraries. Targeted sequencing depth ranged from 1 in 200,000 to 1 in 1 million T cells. Clones were read by immunoSEQ multiplex PCR, and TCRdb kept only the in-frame ones, dropping some. The table includes about 57,000 clones, 56% detected once. This specimen was PBMCs, taken after 24 months of ibrutinib treatment. The receptor was isolated from a human donor with chronic lymphocytic leukemia.

The CDR3 DNA reads TGTGCCAGCACTCGCTCGGAGGGCTTTCGGGGGGAGCAGTACTTC. This sequence encodes CASTRSEGFRGEQYF. The rearrangement links TRBV9 to TRBJ2-7, with D maybe TRBD2 (6 bases). This CDR3 is 15 amino acids long. V lost 6 bases and J 7 bases, leaving 23 bases between the germline ends. Germline V gives CDR1 SGDLS, CDR2 YYNGEE. Full variable domain (outside the CDR3, taken from reference TRBV9 and TRBJ2-7): DSGVTQTPKHLITATGQRVTLRCSPRSGDLSVYWYQQSLDQGLQFLIQYYNGEERAKGNILERFSAQQFPDLHSELNLSSLELGDSALYFCASTRSEGFRGEQYFGPGTRLTVT.